These T cell receptor beta chains were read from a single sample in a study of CXCR3-negative and CXCR3-positive naive CD8 T cells. From its re-call of the 5' RACE reads, TCRdb lists each CDR3 protein once, without DNA. The sample yields roughly 29,000 distinct CDR3 sequences, of which the top ten take up roughly a tenth. Sequences were obtained from memory CD8+ T cells from blood. The receptors shown here come from a human donor in good health. Some clones in this sample may be carry-over from other donors' samples. Each CDR3 is given with its conserved first and last residue. The size of a clone is reported for some rows only, either as once, few or many, or as a class for expanded clones.

j_call: TRBJ2-1; v_call: TRBV7-6; clone_size: NA; cdr3_aa: CASSPSLAGSNEQFF
j_call: TRBJ2-7; v_call: TRBV29-1; clone_size: NA; cdr3_aa: CSVLGTYEQYF
j_call: TRBJ2-3; v_call: TRBV6-4; clone_size: NA; cdr3_aa: CANSDSTSGGADTQYF
j_call: TRBJ2-7; v_call: TRBV5-1; clone_size: NA; cdr3_aa: CASSLRDRVVYEQYF
j_call: TRBJ2-5; v_call: TRBV28; clone_size: NA; cdr3_aa: CASSLPSGVQETQYF
j_call: TRBJ2-1; v_call: TRBV4-3; clone_size: NA; cdr3_aa: CASSQGLAEYNEPFF
j_call: TRBJ2-3; v_call: TRBV7-8; clone_size: NA; cdr3_aa: CASSLRNRGNRGTDTQYF
j_call: TRBJ2-3; v_call: TRBV20-1; clone_size: NA; cdr3_aa: CSARDWSGTYTDTQYF
j_call: TRBJ2-2; v_call: TRBV19; clone_size: NA; cdr3_aa: CATATGNTGELFF
j_call: TRBJ2-7; v_call: TRBV28; clone_size: NA; cdr3_aa: CASSLGLAGGPEQYF
j_call: TRBJ2-1; v_call: TRBV4-3; clone_size: NA; cdr3_aa: CASSQDSGGSYNEQFF
j_call: TRBJ2-3; v_call: TRBV11-3; clone_size: NA; cdr3_aa: CASSPGDDTQYF
j_call: TRBJ2-7; v_call: TRBV29-1; clone_size: NA; cdr3_aa: CSVEGPGAEQYF
j_call: TRBJ1-1; v_call: TRBV29-1; clone_size: NA; cdr3_aa: CSVEAGGVGTEAFF
j_call: TRBJ2-1; v_call: TRBV9; clone_size: NA; cdr3_aa: CASSATGGPYNEQFF
j_call: TRBJ1-5; v_call: TRBV4-3; clone_size: NA; cdr3_aa: CASSPSALGNQPQHF
j_call: TRBJ1-1; v_call: TRBV28; clone_size: NA; cdr3_aa: CAGPSGEGRKAFF
j_call: TRBJ1-1; v_call: TRBV29-1; clone_size: NA; cdr3_aa: CSVEGDWAEAFF
j_call: TRBJ1-2; v_call: TRBV27; clone_size: NA; cdr3_aa: CASSPGTYNYGYTF
j_call: TRBJ1-2; v_call: TRBV7-2; clone_size: NA; cdr3_aa: CASSLTVEGSGYTF
j_call: TRBJ2-7; v_call: TRBV29-1; clone_size: NA; cdr3_aa: CSVAGIPENPYEQYF
j_call: TRBJ1-2; v_call: TRBV14; clone_size: NA; cdr3_aa: CASSQTGIYGYTF
j_call: TRBJ2-3; v_call: TRBV6-4; clone_size: medium-sized; cdr3_aa: CASSDGAGEDTQYF
j_call: TRBJ2-3; v_call: TRBV7-9; clone_size: NA; cdr3_aa: CASSQLAGGQDTQYF
j_call: TRBJ2-1; v_call: TRBV7-2; clone_size: NA; cdr3_aa: CASSLYPGTSGDEQFF
j_call: TRBJ1-5; v_call: TRBV29-1; clone_size: NA; cdr3_aa: CSATTGGADQPQHF
j_call: TRBJ2-7; v_call: TRBV7-9; clone_size: NA; cdr3_aa: CASSPQTYEQYF